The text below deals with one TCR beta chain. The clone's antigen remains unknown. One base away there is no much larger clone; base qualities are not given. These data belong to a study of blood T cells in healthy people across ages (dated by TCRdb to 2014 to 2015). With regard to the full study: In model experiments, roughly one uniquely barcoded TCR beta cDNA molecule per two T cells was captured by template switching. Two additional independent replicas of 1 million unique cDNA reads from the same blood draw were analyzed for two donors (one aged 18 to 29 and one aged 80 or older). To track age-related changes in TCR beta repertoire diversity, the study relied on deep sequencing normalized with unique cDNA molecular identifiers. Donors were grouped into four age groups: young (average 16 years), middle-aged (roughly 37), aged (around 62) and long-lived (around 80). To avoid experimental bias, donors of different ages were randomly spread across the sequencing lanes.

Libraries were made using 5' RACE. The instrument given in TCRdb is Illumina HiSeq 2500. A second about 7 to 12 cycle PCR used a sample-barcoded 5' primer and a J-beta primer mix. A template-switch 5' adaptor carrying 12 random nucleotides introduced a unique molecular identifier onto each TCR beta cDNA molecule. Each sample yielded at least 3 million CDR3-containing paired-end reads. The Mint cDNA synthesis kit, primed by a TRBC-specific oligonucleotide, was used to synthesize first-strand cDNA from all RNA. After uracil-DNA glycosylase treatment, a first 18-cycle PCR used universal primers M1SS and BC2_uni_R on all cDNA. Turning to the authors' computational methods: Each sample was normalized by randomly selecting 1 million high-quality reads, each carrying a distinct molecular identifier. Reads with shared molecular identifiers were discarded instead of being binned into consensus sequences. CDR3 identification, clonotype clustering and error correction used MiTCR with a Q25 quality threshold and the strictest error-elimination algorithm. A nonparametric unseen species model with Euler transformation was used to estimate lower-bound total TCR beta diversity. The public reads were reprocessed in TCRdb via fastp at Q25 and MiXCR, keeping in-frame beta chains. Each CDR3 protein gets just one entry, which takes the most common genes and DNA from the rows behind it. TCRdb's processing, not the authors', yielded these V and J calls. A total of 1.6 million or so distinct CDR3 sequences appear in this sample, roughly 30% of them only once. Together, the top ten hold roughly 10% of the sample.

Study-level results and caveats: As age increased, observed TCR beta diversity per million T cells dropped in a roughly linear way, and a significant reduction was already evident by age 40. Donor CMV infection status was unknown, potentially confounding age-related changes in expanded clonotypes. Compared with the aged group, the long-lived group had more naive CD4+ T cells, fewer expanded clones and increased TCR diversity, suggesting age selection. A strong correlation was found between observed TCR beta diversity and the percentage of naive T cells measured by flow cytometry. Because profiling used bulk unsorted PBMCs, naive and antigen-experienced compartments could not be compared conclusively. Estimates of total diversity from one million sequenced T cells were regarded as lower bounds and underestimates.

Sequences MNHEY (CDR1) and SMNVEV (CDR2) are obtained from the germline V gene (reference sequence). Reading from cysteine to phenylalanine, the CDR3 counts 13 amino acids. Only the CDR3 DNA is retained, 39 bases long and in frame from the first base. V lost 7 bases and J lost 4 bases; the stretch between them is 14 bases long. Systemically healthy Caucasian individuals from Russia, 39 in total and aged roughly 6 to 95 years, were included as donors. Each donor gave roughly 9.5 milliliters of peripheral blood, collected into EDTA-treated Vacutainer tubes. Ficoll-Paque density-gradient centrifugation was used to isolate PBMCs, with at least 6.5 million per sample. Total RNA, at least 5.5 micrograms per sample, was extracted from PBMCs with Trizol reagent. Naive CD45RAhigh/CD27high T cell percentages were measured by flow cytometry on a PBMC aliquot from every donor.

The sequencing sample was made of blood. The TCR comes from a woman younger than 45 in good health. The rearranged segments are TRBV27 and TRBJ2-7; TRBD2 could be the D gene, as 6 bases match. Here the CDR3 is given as CASTGTFPYEQYF. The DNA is TGTGCCAGCACCGGGACTTTTCCTTACGAGCAGTACTTC.